These 22 T cell receptor beta chains were all obtained from the same sample, sequenced in a study of T cell repertoires in ileal Crohn's disease. Before sorting, lamina propria lymphocytes were separated from surgical specimens by density gradient. Some clones are missing from TCRdb's copy, which holds only in-frame ones; the method was immunoSEQ multiplex PCR. The table has 2,000 to 2,500 clones, 74% seen once; the top ten hold approximately 13%. The sequenced sample consisted of CD8+ T cells from ileum. The receptor source for this set is an adult with Crohn's disease. Some clones in this sample may be carry-over from other donors' samples.

The genes are TRBV28 and TRBJ2-7; 11 bases agree with TRBD2. The CDR3 extends over 14 amino acids. J lost 3 bases, V lost 6 bases, and 4 bases had no gene match. Per the germline V gene, CDR1 is MDHEN and CDR2 is SYDVKM. DNA of the CDR3: TGTGCCAGCAGAGCCCTAGCGGGAGGCTACGAGCAGTACTTC. It codes for CASRALAGGYEQYF.

The chain employs TRBV27 and TRBJ1-5; TRBD1 aligns across 9 bases. V lost 0 bases to trimming and J lost 6 bases; unmatched junction nucleotides: 6. The length of the CDR3 is 16 residues. In germline, CDR1 is MNHEY, CDR2 SMNVEV (reference sequence). The DNA for the CDR3 is TGTGCCAGCAGTTTATCCGGGACAGGGTGGGGTCAGCCCCAGCATTTT. Encoded protein: CASSLSGTGWGQPQHF.

This clone was picked up one time. This chain joins TRBV6-5 and TRBJ1-5, with a tentative D call TRBD1 (6 bases). CDR1 and CDR2 (germline): MNHEY, SVGAGI. The CDR3 contains 12 residues. Trimming removed 8 bases from V and 3 bases from J, with 8 bases in between. In nucleotides, the CDR3 is TGTGCCAGCCAGGGGTACAATCAGCCCCAGCATTTT. Encoded protein: CASQGYNQPQHF.

The chain carries TRBV6-5 and TRBJ2-5; D is perhaps TRBD1 (6 bases). Trimming removed 5 bases at V and 2 bases at J, with 9 bases between. CDR3 length: 13 residues. Per the germline V gene, CDR1 is MNHEY and CDR2 is SVGAGI. CDR3 sequence: CASSRTDQETQYF. In DNA, the CDR3 is TGTGCCAGCAGTCGGACAGATCAAGAGACCCAGTACTTC.

The J gene is TRBJ1-5, the V gene TRBV19, with TRBD1 matching 7 bases. After removal of 6 bases from V and 3 bases from J, the junction contained 8 bases not matched to a gene. Germline V gene sequence: CDR1 LNHDA, CDR2 SQIVND (reference sequence). The CDR3 totals 15 residues. This CDR3 reads CASRKGAIPNQPQHF. In DNA form, the CDR3 reads TGTGCCAGTAGAAAGGGGGCTATTCCCAATCAGCCCCAGCATTTT.

The genes are TRBV11-3 and TRBJ2-7; 7 bases are a match to TRBD1. This CDR3 spans 13 amino acids. Looked up from germline, CDR1 is SGHNT and CDR2 is YENEEA. Trimming cost V 5 bases and J 0 bases; bases outside gene matches: 1. The CDR3 spells CASSPGGSYEQYF. The CDR3 nucleotides read TGTGCCAGCAGCCCAGGGGGCTCCTACGAGCAGTACTTC.

This clone has a handful of counts. Other DNA sequences from this sample encode an identical CDR3 as well. V and J are TRBV4-3 and TRBJ1-2; TRBD1 agrees at 7 bases. The CDR3 contains 16 residues. Unmatched junction bases numbered 5, after V lost 1 base and J lost 0 bases. The germline CDR1 and CDR2 sequences are LGHNA and YSLEER. DNA of the CDR3: TGCGCCAGCAGCCAAGGGTGGGACAGCTCTAACTATGGCTACACCTTC. This gives the protein CASSQGWDSSNYGYTF.

The J gene is TRBJ2-7, the V gene TRBV6-5, with 10 positions matching TRBD2. The junction had 13 bases not matched to a gene; V was cut back by 4 bases and J by 7 bases. Germline V CDR1 and CDR2: MNHEY, SVGAGI. The CDR3 length is 16 residues. CDR3 protein: CASSSHSTSGPSEQYF. In nucleotides, the CDR3 is TGTGCCAGCAGTTCGCACTCGACTAGCGGGCCCTCGGAGCAGTACTTC.

V usage is TRBV27 and J usage is TRBJ2-7, with TRBD1 matching 9 bases. V was pared by 4 bases and J by 7 bases, with 5 bases of the junction left unmatched. Germline CDR1 is MNHEY and CDR2 is SMNVEV (reference sequence). This CDR3 has 13 residues. The CDR3 here is CASSSQGAREQYF. CDR3 in DNA: TGTGCCAGCAGTTCACAGGGGGCTAGAGAGCAGTACTTC.

The CDR3 is CASSQAGGSGYGYTF. The CDR3 DNA reads as TGCGCCAGCAGCCAAGCAGGGGGCAGCGGCTATGGCTACACCTTC. The chain employs TRBV4-1 and TRBJ1-2, with 8 bases matching TRBD1. The germline CDR1 and CDR2 sequences are MGHRA and YSYEKL. J gave up 4 bases and V 1 base, and 5 bases lay outside the gene matches. CDR3 size: 15 residues.

This sequence joins TRBV9 and TRBJ2-7, with 9 nucleotides matching TRBD1. The V gene end was trimmed by 3 bases and the J gene end by 5 bases; junction bases not matched to a gene: 3. The CDR3 is 13 residues long. The germline gives CDR1 SGDLS, CDR2 YYNGEE. CDR3 loop: CASSAGQGNEQYF. In DNA form, the CDR3 reads TGTGCCAGCAGCGCGGGACAGGGAAACGAGCAGTACTTC.

There are a few counts of this clone. The CDR3 DNA follows: TGTGCCAGCAGGGGGAAGGACAGGGTAAATGAAAAACTGTTTTTT. The encoded protein is CASRGKDRVNEKLFF. This chain uses TRBV2 with TRBJ1-4, with 8 bases fitting TRBD1. Germline V gives CDR1 SNHLY, CDR2 FYNNEI. The CDR3 loop spans 15 amino acids. V lost 6 bases, J lost 5 bases, and 8 bases stayed unmatched.

The chain employs TRBV4-1 and TRBJ2-7; 8 nucleotides match TRBD1. The germline V gene encodes CDR1 MGHRA and CDR2 YSYEKL. Trimming took 5 bases from V and 4 from J; bases not matched to a gene: 7. The CDR3 extends over 14 amino acids. The CDR3 DNA reads TGCGCCAGCAGCTTCGACAGGGGAGCATACGAGCAGTACTTC. It specifies CASSFDRGAYEQYF.

The V and J genes are TRBV7-9 and TRBJ2-1; D call uncertain. The length of the CDR3 is 13 residues. Trimming removed 5 bases at V and 5 bases at J, with 10 bases between. Germline V gene lookup returns CDR1 SEHNR and CDR2 FQNEAQ (reference sequence). CDR3 in amino acids: CASSARSNNEQFF. The CDR3 DNA sequence: TGTGCCAGCAGCGCTAGATCTAACAATGAGCAGTTCTTC.

The CDR3 sequence is CASTREDRLSSSSYEQYF. In DNA form, the CDR3 reads TGTGCCAGCACCAGAGAGGACAGGCTAAGCTCAAGCTCCTACGAGCAGTACTTC. The V gene is TRBV14, the J gene TRBJ2-7, with 7 bases fitting TRBD1. The V gene end was trimmed by 7 bases and the J gene end by 0 bases; junction bases not matched to a gene: 18. The CDR3 is 18 residues long. Germline V gene sequence: CDR1 SGHDN, CDR2 FVKESK.

The V gene is TRBV27, the J gene TRBJ2-5; TRBD2 is a possible D gene (5 bases). The CDR3 covers 15 residues. Germline V gene lookup returns CDR1 MNHEY and CDR2 SMNVEV (reference sequence). Trimming stripped 0 bases from V and 5 bases from J, with 13 bases between. CDR3 loop: CASSLSSGFRETQYF. The DNA for the CDR3 is TGTGCCAGCAGTTTATCATCGGGGTTTAGGGAGACCCAGTACTTC.

V and J are TRBV19 and TRBJ2-5, with 11 bases identical to TRBD2. The germline gives CDR1 LNHDA, CDR2 SQIVND (reference sequence). The trim removed 5 bases at V and 5 bases at J, leaving 10 bases unmatched. The CDR3 contains 16 residues. As DNA, the CDR3 is TGTGCCAGTAGTTCGGGACTAGCGGCTTACCGGGAGACCCAGTACTTC. Its translation is CASSSGLAAYRETQYF. Supplemented by reference TRBV19 and TRBJ2-5, the full variable domain reads DGGITQSPKYLFRKEGQNVTLSCEQNLNHDAMYWYRQDPGQGLRLIYYSQIVNDFQKGDIAEGYSVSREKKESFPLTVTSAQKNPTAFYLCASSSGLAAYRETQYFGPGTRLLVL.

The rearrangement joins TRBV2 to TRBJ2-7, with D tentatively TRBD1 (6 bases). This CDR3 is built from 12 residues. Germline loops: CDR1 SNHLY, CDR2 FYNNEI. V gave up 3 bases and J gave up 7 bases, with 10 bases separating them. CDR3 sequence reads: CASSELRGEQYF. For the CDR3, the DNA is TGTGCCAGCAGTGAGTTGAGGGGGGAGCAGTACTTC.

This clone came up once. The chain couples TRBV29-1 to TRBJ1-2, with D uncertain. The CDR3 consists of 12 residues. Germline values: CDR1 SQVTM, CDR2 ANQGSEA. The V gene lost 2 bases and the J gene lost 7 bases, with 11 bases spanning the gap. The CDR3 DNA follows: TGCAGCGTTGAATTGGGAGCGGGTGGCTACACCTTC. As protein: CSVELGAGGYTF.

The chain uses TRBV27 and TRBJ1-5, with TRBD1 matching over 7 bases. Germline V CDR1 and CDR2: MNHEY, SMNVEV (reference sequence). With 7 bases clipped from V and 6 bases from J, the junction kept 9 bases outside the gene matches. The CDR3 runs to 14 residues. The CDR3, as DNA: TGTGCCAGCAAAGGGGGCCAGGGGTTTCAGCCCCAGCATTTT. The encoded protein is CASKGGQGFQPQHF.

The gene calls are TRBV5-5 and TRBJ1-2; D uncertain. Germline V gives CDR1 SGHKS, CDR2 YYEKEE (reference sequence). CDR3 length: 13 residues. Trimming shortened V by 2 bases and J by 8 bases, and 13 bases separated the two germline ends. CDR3 protein: CASSFKSGFGYTF. CDR3 nucleotides: TGTGCCAGCAGCTTTAAGTCGGGGTTCGGCTACACCTTC.

V is TRBV10-2 and J is TRBJ2-5; 10 bases fit TRBD2. Germline V gene sequence: CDR1 WSHSY, CDR2 SAAADI. After removal of 1 base from V and 3 bases from J, the junction contained 5 bases not matched to a gene. The CDR3 totals 16 residues. CDR3 sequence (DNA): TGCGCCAGCAGTGAGTGGGGACTAGCGTCTAAAGAGACCCAGTACTTC. Protein: CASSEWGLASKETQYF.